Included here is one T cell receptor beta chain sequence, with context. This sample stems from a study of blood T cell repertoires in COVID-19. The CDR3 length is 14 residues. The germline gives CDR1 MNHNY, CDR2 SVGAGI (reference sequence). Trimming cost V 4 bases and J 4 bases, with 10 bases left between them. Some clones are missing from TCRdb's copy, which holds only in-frame ones; the method was immunoSEQ multiplex PCR. The table has some 73,000 clones, roughly 85% seen once; the top ten hold around 9.6%. The TCR was taken from a man aged 50 or older with COVID-19, enrolled during active disease. What was sequenced was peripheral blood. The chain recombines TRBV6-6 with TRBJ2-2, with D tentatively TRBD1 (6 bases). The CDR3 DNA sequence: TGTGCCAGCAGTTCGATAGGGGGCACCGGGGAGCTGTTTTTT. Protein: CASSSIGGTGELFF.